This TCR beta chain originates from a study of early T cells in non-severe SARS-CoV-2 infection. Across the study: Sequenced material consisted of bulk RNA (from unsorted whole blood), and chains were unpaired. Study-wide results and caveats: VDJdb matching skewed toward anti-spike CD8 responses, missing private and CD4 specificities.

Germline CDR1 reads MNHEY; CDR2 reads SVGEGT. The CDR3 has 17 residues. Between the trimmed V and J ends, which lost 5 bases and 2 bases, there was a span of 19 bases. The TCR library protocol was used to attach unique molecular identifiers. These identifiers were attached to individual cDNA molecules. TCRdb independently ran MiXCR on the 5' RACE reads; one entry per CDR3 protein. The data hold about 81,000 distinct CDR3 sequences, with roughly 6% observed a single time. This clonotype occurred a few times. Its specificity is unknown. The V and J genes are TRBV6-2 or TRBV6-3 and TRBJ1-5, with no clear D. Specimen: whole blood. The receptor was derived from an adult who was a healthcare worker with PCR-confirmed SARS-CoV-2 infection or an uninfected control (not recorded which). The CDR3 sequence: CASSPDVRVPRNQPQHF. In DNA form, the CDR3 reads TGTGCCAGCAGTCCCGACGTGCGAGTCCCGCGCAATCAGCCCCAGCATTTT.